This T cell receptor (beta chain) was sequenced in a study of cytomegalovirus exposure and HLA in healthy donors. This clone was seen just once. Its antigen remains unknown. Donors sampled were nominally healthy, though unrecorded immune exposures were likely. The V gene's germline CDR1 is LNHDA and CDR2 SQIVND (reference sequence). J gave up 1 base and V 3 bases, and 8 bases lay outside the gene matches. The CDR3 runs to 17 residues. 13 Jbeta primers and 60 Vbeta primers were used for the PCR. Sequencing was performed with immunoSEQ multiplex PCR; in TCRdb, only in-frame clones are kept and a portion is missing. Among 200,000 or so clones listed, 65% to 85% were seen once. Broader study findings: Investigators reported 150 to 200 TCR beta chains as tied to cytomegalovirus.

This TCR was sampled from a boy aged 2 to 10 in good health and CMV-seronegative. Sequences were obtained from PBMCs. The genes are TRBV19 and TRBJ2-3; 9 bases fit TRBD2. The CDR3: CASSMLASGVRTDTQYF. CDR3 DNA sequence: TGTGCCAGTAGTATGTTGGCTAGCGGGGTACGCACAGATACGCAGTATTTT.